This T cell receptor beta chain was obtained from a study of cytomegalovirus exposure and HLA in healthy donors (dated by TCRdb to about 2017). For the study in its entirety: An earlier analysis of some 600 of the donors reported approximately 300 Gb of sequence data and about 120 million unique TCR beta sequences obtained from approximately 180 million T cells. An early release that covered around 590 HLA-typed donors contained approximately 290 gigabases of sequencing data and 85 million to 100 million unique TCR sequences. Of the 300 to 450 genotyped donors, 65% to 90% fell in the genetic ancestry cluster associated with self-reported Caucasian donors. The study aimed to test whether signatures of past pathogen exposure could be identified by cataloging public T cell receptors. Using immunosequencing, the study profiled T cell repertoires from 550 to 750 subjects and related those repertoires to cytomegalovirus serostatus. A separate validation cohort of approximately 120 different subjects was used in addition to the 666-subject first cohort. The study combined high-throughput TCR immunosequencing, statistical association of individual TCRs with disease status, and machine learning to predict cytomegalovirus infection status. A later analysis re-analyzed previously published TCR beta repertoires from 600 to 850 donors and added high-resolution HLA genotyping to study TCR occurrence patterns. Rather than drawing on any new phenotypic data, the later analysis identified candidate immune exposures from TCR beta sequences and the way those sequences occurred across donors. In an earlier analysis of 550 to 700 of the donors, high-throughput TCR beta sequencing was used to judge whether each TCR beta V gene segment behaved as functional or pseudogenic. Donor age, sex, ethnicity and CMV serostatus were compiled alongside the repertoire data. In a later genetic analysis, genome-wide SNP genotypes for 398 of the 666 donors were used, and that subset was treated as a discovery cohort. Every discovery cohort repertoire had been produced on one sequencing platform. HLA typing covered class I and class II loci at four-digit resolution. The number of typed donors differed by locus: roughly 620-630 for A, B, C, DRB1 and DQB1; approximately 520 for DQA1; around 580 for DPA1; and some 470 for DPB1. Because of strong linkage in the cohort, five DR-DQ haplotypes were treated as single units for association and clustering. Across 398 genotyped donors of the cohort, an average of about 250,000 unique TCR beta nucleotide sequences per donor were sequenced, and 15% to 20% of those sequences were non-productive. On the study overall, not on this receptor specifically: In a later genetic analysis, a missense DCLRE1C variant was associated with V-gene and J-gene trimming of TCR beta chains, and the association was replicated in an independent cohort. Sequencing depth was assumed to be roughly uniform across donors in the presence/absence analyses, though that assumption may not hold. Most TCR sequences were seen in very few donors, while some public TCRs were found in many individuals. Strong co-occurrence of HLA alleles, especially DR and DQ, made assigning TCR associations to individual alleles difficult. According to the authors, the approach could potentially be generalized to other disease states and immunological phenotypes. Because counts were too low, 15 to 20 rarely observed V segments, including chromosome 9 orphons, were excluded from the earlier analysis of several hundred of the donors. A further reported finding was that TCR beta sequences accurately predicted the HLA-A and HLA-B alleles for most subjects in the first cohort. Most CMV-associated TCR beta chains appeared to be HLA-restricted in a later analysis, and the HLA associations seemed to be driven largely by CMV exposure. According to a later genetic analysis, donors in an Asian-associated ancestry cluster had fewer N-insertions in productive TCRs than the roughly 670-donor mean. Specific HLA alleles were associated with 18,000 or so TCR beta sequences at a false discovery rate of 0.05 in a later analysis. Because some donors lacked HLA typing at each locus, the association tests relied only on the typed subset. In a later analysis, TCR association rates were found to vary across HLA loci, with the most associated TCRs seen for DRB1 alleles and the fewest for HLA-C alleles. An earlier analysis of around 540 of the donors showed that most TCR beta V segments appeared in productive rearrangements either about 87% or about 30% of the time, which broadly matched IMGT annotations. Linkage disequilibrium might explain the correlated functional status among segregating V segments, but an unknown experimental factor could not be ruled out. The study gave a list of over 150 TCR beta chains associated with cytomegalovirus. In a later analysis, HLA-associated TCR beta chains showed more clonal expansion and lower generation probabilities than non-associated chains that were equally common. Immune exposure information for the cohort was limited to CMV serostatus. The cohort was sequenced for TCR beta chains only, and without alpha or paired-chain data the features that could be detected were limited. A later analysis reported that several top co-occurrence clusters appeared linked to parvovirus B19, influenza, CMV and Epstein-Barr virus. Because the 87-base-pair reads could not distinguish some IMGT-functional V segments, including TRBV6-2 and TRBV6-3, those segments were excluded. The classifier was reported to diagnose cytomegalovirus status with high specificity and sensitivity in both the original cohort and the validation cohort. The sequencing pipeline was judged likely to have produced a cluster of highly shared sequence variants as a technical artifact. Three of the identified cytomegalovirus-associated TCR beta chains were confirmed in vitro to be specific for cytomegalovirus antigens.

Library preparation used the immunoSEQ multiplex PCR assay. A mixture of 60 forward primers for TCR Vbeta segments and 13 reverse primers for TCR Jbeta segments was used in the multiplex PCR. Amplification of the CDR3 region of rearranged TCR beta genes was performed with a multiplex PCR assay on genomic DNA. Amplified TCR beta libraries were sequenced as 87-base-pair reads on the Illumina HiSeq System. Under the source paper's analysis protocol: Across the 500 to 700 repertoires, a later analysis counted 75 million to 90 million unique TCR beta chains, roughly 11 million of which were shared by at least two donors. Raw reads were error-corrected and collapsed into unique sequences by a nearest-neighbor algorithm in which closely related sequences were merged to remove PCR and sequencing errors. V, D and J gene segments were assigned by aligning CDR3 sequences to IMGT reference sequences. Each retained sequence needed at least a six-nucleotide match to both a V gene segment and a J gene segment. Rearrangements were classified as productive when the CDR3 lacked stop codons and remained in frame with V and J, and all other rearrangements were classified as non-productive. CDR3 was defined according to IMGT convention as the region running from the second conserved V-encoded cysteine to the conserved J-encoded phenylalanine. The earlier analysis of 450 to 750 of the donors excluded any sequence lacking an unambiguous match to a single V gene segment. An earlier analysis of almost 600 of the donors classified V segments as functional when productive rearrangements were above 56.7% and as segregating when the standard deviation between donors was above 5%. A statistical classification framework was built to diagnose cytomegalovirus status from the catalog of TCR beta chain sequences. In a later analysis, V and J genes were assigned by comparing TCR nucleotide sequences against IMGT/GENE-DB human TR gene sequences. In a later analysis, CDR3 sequences and most-parsimonious VDJ recombination scenarios were assigned using the TCRdist pipeline. A later analysis defined each TCR beta chain by its CDR3 amino acid sequence plus V-gene family, and excluded reads lacking a unique V-gene family. In a later analysis, fewer than 600 highly shared, low-generation-probability nucleotide sequences were removed to address suspected cross-contamination and a sequencing artifact. A later analysis calculated a clonal expansion index for each public chain from normalized within-repertoire ranks of inferred template counts. In a later analysis, generation probabilities were computed using a VDJ recombination model fitted to out-of-frame rearrangements, and the results were checked against IGoR. Hypergeometric tests were used in a later analysis to score TCR-TCR, TCR-HLA and TCR-CMV co-occurrence, with a repertoire-size bias correction applied to the TCR pairs. In a later analysis, false discovery rates were estimated by permuting HLA or CMV assignments 20 times. In a later analysis, co-occurring TCRs were grouped with DBSCAN, and TCRdist sequence similarity was added when clustering was performed within HLA-allele-positive subsets. Repertoires with fewer than 30,000 or more than 120,000 public chains, plus five repertoires with anomalous nucleotide sharing, were excluded from co-occurrence clustering. Not all clones reach the TCRdb copy of this immuneACCESS table, which keeps in-frame sequences only. Checked studies attribute under half of the gap to unresolved V genes and leave the rest unexplained. That table gives V, J and clone size, and the DNA gave D and trimming. Recorded for this sample are over 120,000 clones; nearly 10% of them occurred a single time. The ten largest account for 1.8% of the sample.

Taken from cysteine to phenylalanine, the CDR3 has 12 residues. Only the CDR3 region is kept as DNA, spanning 36 bases read in frame from base 1. The germline V gene (reference sequence) yields GTSNPN for CDR1 and SVGIG for CDR2. The trim is 1 base for V and 2 bases for J, with a gap of 4 bases between the germline ends. The cohort comprised fewer than 750 healthy bone marrow donors. Cohort members were all nominally healthy when sampled, although unrecorded immune exposures were likely present. The donor tested CMV seronegative and was one of the 352 seronegative cohort members. A peripheral blood sample was provided by each donor, and peripheral blood mononuclear cells were used for TCR beta sequencing. Genomic DNA extraction from the blood cell samples was performed with the Qiagen DNeasy Blood Extraction Kit. This clone has more than one count but fewer than ten. The specificity of this receptor is unknown. Within one base of it there is no much larger clone, and no base qualities were kept.

The sequencing sample was made of PBMCs. This receptor was obtained from a man aged 45-65 years in good health and CMV-seronegative. Recombination joined TRBV30 with TRBJ2-3, with no confidently assigned D gene. CDR3 protein: CAWSAYTDTQYF. The DNA sequence follows: TGTGCCTGGAGTGCGTACACAGATACGCAGTATTTT.